Listed here are 30 T cell receptor beta chains from one sample, sequenced in a study of cytomegalovirus exposure and HLA in healthy donors. The assay was immunoSEQ multiplex PCR, and TCRdb's table has in-frame clones only and misses some. The table lists 300,000 to 400,000 clones, nearly 90% of them singletons. The sequenced sample consisted of PBMCs. The receptors were sampled from a man aged 25-45 years in good health and CMV-seronegative.

The CDR3 sequence is CASSQGTSGGAYLFYNEQFF. In DNA form, the CDR3 reads TGTGCCAGCAGCCAAGGGACTAGCGGGGGAGCCTACTTATTCTACAATGAGCAGTTCTTC. The chain joins TRBV14 to TRBJ2-1; 13 nucleotides align to TRBD2. The CDR3 spans 20 residues. The trim removed 1 base at V and 3 bases at J, leaving 12 bases unmatched. The V gene's germline CDR1 is SGHDN and CDR2 FVKESK.

J is TRBJ1-2 and V is TRBV6-1; 9 positions agree with TRBD1. CDR1 and CDR2 from the germline V gene are MNHNS and SASEGT. With V trimmed by 5 bases and J by 4 bases, 5 bases remained unmatched. This CDR3 is 14 amino acids long. CDR3 DNA: TGTGCCAGCAGTTCAACAGGGGGCAGCTATGGCTACACCTTC. Translating it yields CASSSTGGSYGYTF.

The rearrangement uses TRBV10-1 and TRBJ1-1; unclear D gene. This CDR3 is built from 12 residues. Trimming took 6 bases from V and 1 from J, leaving 6 bases between them. The germline gives CDR1 WNHNN, CDR2 SYGVQD (reference sequence). The CDR3 reads CASSYRNTEAFF. CDR3 in DNA: TGCGCCAGCAGCTACAGGAACACTGAAGCTTTCTTT.

The chain uses TRBV7-9 and TRBJ1-1; D is unresolved. The germline gives CDR1 SEHNR, CDR2 FQNEAQ (reference sequence). This CDR3 is built from 15 residues. Trimming took 5 bases from V and 4 from J, leaving 17 bases between them. CDR3 in amino acids: CASSPAPGVATEAFF. For the CDR3, the DNA is TGTGCCAGCAGCCCAGCCCCGGGTGTGGCCACTGAAGCTTTCTTT.

This chain joins TRBV27 and TRBJ2-5; a possible D gene is TRBD2 (5 bases). The CDR3 extends over 16 amino acids. V lost 3 bases and J 3 bases, leaving 17 bases between the germline ends. Germline V gene data show CDR1 as MNHEY and CDR2 as SMNVEV (reference sequence). This chain's CDR3 is CASSLGSAAGEETQYF. Written as DNA, the CDR3 is TGTGCCAGCAGTTTGGGTTCCGCGGCGGGCGAAGAGACCCAGTACTTC.

This clone was detected only a few times. This same CDR3 is encoded by further DNA sequences in the sample. The chain joins TRBV20-1 to TRBJ1-2, with D hard to call. Germline assignment: CDR1 DFQATT and CDR2 SNEGSKA (reference sequence). This CDR3 is built from 11 residues. Trimming stripped 3 bases from V and 7 bases from J, with 9 bases between. The CDR3 coding sequence is TGCAGTGCTAGTGCAGGATCTGGCTACACCTTC. Translation gives CSASAGSGYTF.

The rearrangement joins TRBV11-2 to TRBJ1-1, with 7 bases identical to TRBD1. The germline gives CDR1 SGHAT, CDR2 FQNNGV. The CDR3 loop spans 16 amino acids. V shed 5 bases, J shed 1 base, and the junction held 10 bases outside the gene matches. The CDR3 DNA follows: TGTGCCAGCAGCGCCCGACAGGGATGGGGGAACACTGAAGCTTTCTTT. It yields the protein CASSARQGWGNTEAFF.

The genes are TRBV18 and TRBJ1-1; D is undetermined. Trimming shortened V by 2 bases and J by 7 bases, and 8 bases separated the two germline ends. This CDR3 has 12 amino acids. Germline V gives CDR1 KGHSH, CDR2 LQKENI. The CDR3 spells CASSPGRIEAFF. CDR3 in DNA: TGTGCCAGCTCACCAGGGCGTATTGAAGCTTTCTTT.

This chain connects TRBV11-1 to TRBJ2-6; 10 bases match TRBD2. Germline V gene data show CDR1 as SGHAT and CDR2 as FQDESV (reference sequence). The CDR3 has 18 residues. V shed 5 bases and J 2 bases; nucleotides not matched to a gene: 9. The CDR3 here is CASSTYSGGAAGANVLTF. CDR3 in DNA: TGTGCCAGCAGCACTTACAGCGGGGGGGCCGCTGGGGCCAACGTCCTGACTTTC.

This sequence joins TRBV4-1 and TRBJ1-2, with D perhaps matching TRBD1 (5 bases). The CDR3 totals 14 residues. The V end lost 6 bases, the J end lost 4 bases, and 15 bases lay between the germline ends. The germline CDR1 and CDR2 sequences are MGHRA and YSYEKL. Here the CDR3 DNA reads TGCGCCAGCAGTCCAACAGCGACAGTCTATGGCTACACCTTC. This encodes CASSPTATVYGYTF.

Only one count was recorded for this clone. The chain couples TRBV30 to TRBJ1-5; 7 nucleotides match TRBD1. J was trimmed by 6 bases and V by 1 base; bases with no gene match: 3. The germline CDR1 and CDR2 sequences are GTSNPN and SVGIG (reference sequence). This CDR3 contains 13 residues. For the CDR3, the DNA is TGTGCCTGGAGTGCGGGACAGAGTCAGCCCCAGCATTTT. This translates into CAWSAGQSQPQHF.

V is TRBV6-5 and J is TRBJ1-5, with a weak D call TRBD1 (6 bases). Germline CDR1 MNHEY, CDR2 SVGAGI. The CDR3 runs to 14 residues. V lost 3 bases to trimming and J lost 4 bases, with 10 bases between them. The CDR3 reads CASSYQGRNQPQHF. The CDR3 nucleotides are TGTGCCAGCAGTTATCAGGGGCGAAATCAGCCCCAGCATTTT.

This rearrangement joins TRBV5-4 to TRBJ2-7; D ambiguous. Germline V CDR1 and CDR2: SGHNT, YYREEE (reference sequence). The V end lost 5 bases, the J end lost 0 bases, and 6 bases lay between the germline ends. The CDR3 is 12 amino acids. For the CDR3, the DNA is TGTGCCAGCAGTCGTTTCTCCTACGAGCAGTACTTC. It yields the protein CASSRFSYEQYF.

The DNA of the CDR3 is TGTGCCAGCACCCGGGACAGGGTCAACACCGGGGAGCTGTTTTTT. It translates to CASTRDRVNTGELFF. The chain links TRBV6-5 to TRBJ2-2; 9 bases line up with TRBD1. The CDR3 spans 15 residues. Trimming took 7 bases from V and 2 from J; bases not matched to a gene: 5. The germline V gene has CDR1 MNHEY and CDR2 SVGAGI.

This chain joins TRBV15 and TRBJ2-2; a possible D gene is TRBD2 (5 bases). Germline V gene lookup returns CDR1 LNHNV and CDR2 YYDKDF (reference sequence). V was trimmed by 4 bases and J by 7 bases, leaving 19 bases between them. This CDR3 spans 16 amino acids. CDR3 sequence: CATSKWRGPLGGELFF. The DNA of the CDR3 is TGTGCCACCAGCAAATGGAGAGGGCCCTTAGGCGGGGAGCTGTTTTTT. Looking up the rest from reference TRBV15 and TRBJ2-2 gives the full variable domain: DAMVIQNPRYQVTQFGKPVTLSCSQTLNHNVMYWYQQKSSQAPKLLFHYYDKDFNNEADTPDNFQSRRPNTSFCFLDIRSPGLGDTAMYLCATSKWRGPLGGELFFGEGSRLTVL.

CDR3 DNA: TGCAGCGGGGGGGAAGGGGTCCCCACTGAAGCTTTCTTT. Protein: CSGGEGVPTEAFF. The J gene is TRBJ1-1, the V gene TRBV29-1; possible D gene TRBD1, 5 bases. The V gene's germline CDR1 is SQVTM and CDR2 ANQGSEA. Trimming stripped 7 bases from V and 4 bases from J, with 16 bases between. CDR3 length: 13 amino acids.

CDR3 amino acids: CASSQAGGGNTQYF. The CDR3 DNA follows: TGTGCCAGCAGCCAAGCGGGGGGCGGGAATACGCAGTATTTT. The chain links TRBV5-4 to TRBJ2-3; TRBD2 agrees at 9 bases. The germline gives CDR1 SGHNT, CDR2 YYREEE (reference sequence). The CDR3 totals 14 residues. After removal of 4 bases from V and 7 bases from J, the junction contained 7 bases not matched to a gene.

The V gene is TRBV7-9, the J gene TRBJ2-5; 10 nucleotides match TRBD1. The V gene end was trimmed by 5 bases and the J gene end by 5 bases; junction bases not matched to a gene: 5. CDR1 is SEHNR and CDR2 is FQNEAQ in the germline V gene (reference sequence). The CDR3 extends over 14 amino acids. The CDR3 bases are TGTGCCAGCAGCCCGGGACAGGGGAGGGAGACCCAGTACTTC. It specifies CASSPGQGRETQYF.

This chain links TRBV6-6 with TRBJ2-1, with a weak D call TRBD1 (5 bases). The CDR3 totals 16 residues. V was trimmed by 4 bases and J by 0 bases, leaving 13 bases between them. CDR1 and CDR2 from the germline V gene are MNHNY and SVGAGI (reference sequence). The CDR3 region is CASSSEQASSYNEQFF. The CDR3 DNA is TGTGCCAGCAGTTCGGAACAGGCGAGCTCCTACAATGAGCAGTTCTTC.

The chain couples TRBV2 to TRBJ1-1; TRBD1 is a possible D gene (6 bases). The V and J ends lost 7 bases and 12 bases respectively, with 18 bases between them. CDR3 length: 12 residues. Germline V CDR1 and CDR2: SNHLY, FYNNEI. Here the CDR3 DNA reads TGTGCCAGCACGCCAGTAGGGGGGGATTCTTTCTTT. Translating gives CASTPVGGDSFF.

This rearrangement joins TRBV11-2 to TRBJ2-7; D not resolved. Trimming took off 1 base at V and 3 bases at J, with 13 bases between the two ends. This CDR3 is 15 amino acids long. Germline V gene data show CDR1 as SGHAT and CDR2 as FQNNGV. CDR3 DNA: TGTGCCAGCAGCTTAGGCTTCATGACGGGCTACGAGCAGTACTTC. This encodes CASSLGFMTGYEQYF.

The rearrangement uses TRBV9 and TRBJ2-7; tentative D call: TRBD2 (6 bases). The V gene's germline CDR1 is SGDLS and CDR2 YYNGEE. Trimming removed 4 bases from V and 1 base from J, with 24 bases in between. The CDR3 totals 18 residues. The CDR3 loop is CASSPQDPGRAGSYEQYF. CDR3 nucleotides: TGTGCCAGCAGCCCTCAAGACCCGGGGCGGGCGGGATCCTACGAGCAGTACTTC.

The genes are TRBV30 and TRBJ1-2; 7 bases map to TRBD1. Germline V gene lookup returns CDR1 GTSNPN and CDR2 SVGIG (reference sequence). The CDR3 is 17 residues long. Germline trimming cut 3 bases from V and 4 bases from J; bases unmatched to any gene: 17. CDR3 in DNA: TGTGCCTGGAGGGGACAGTGGGGTAGGGGTGAGGGCTATGGCTACACCTTC. Residues: CAWRGQWGRGEGYGYTF.

V gene TRBV5-1 combines with J gene TRBJ2-1; 12 bases are a match to TRBD2. Per the germline V gene, CDR1 is SGHRS and CDR2 is YFSETQ. The junction had 9 bases not matched to a gene; V was cut back by 4 bases and J by 7 bases. The CDR3 runs 16 residues. The CDR3: CASSPEPSGGANEQFF. The CDR3 nucleotides are TGCGCCAGCAGCCCGGAGCCTAGCGGGGGGGCAAATGAGCAGTTCTTC.

This clone has ten or more counts. The rearrangement joins TRBV5-4 to TRBJ1-6, with D possibly TRBD1 on 6 matching bases. The CDR3 runs to 13 residues. V lost 9 bases, J lost 13 bases, and 20 bases lay in between. Per germline, CDR1 SGHNT and CDR2 YYREEE (reference sequence). The CDR3 loop is CAKQGDKTRPLHF. CDR3 coding DNA: TGTGCCAAACAGGGAGACAAAACGAGGCCCCTCCACTTT.

The chain combines TRBV5-1 with TRBJ2-5; D remains ambiguous. Looked up from germline, CDR1 is SGHRS and CDR2 is YFSETQ. The V and J ends lost 2 bases and 2 bases respectively, with 7 bases between them. The CDR3 runs 13 residues. CDR3 amino acids: CASSFSKQETQYF. The CDR3 DNA is TGCGCCAGCAGCTTTAGCAAGCAAGAGACCCAGTACTTC. The complete variable domain, with remaining parts taken from reference TRBV5-1 and TRBJ2-5, reads KAGVTQTPRYLIKTRGQQVTLSCSPISGHRSVSWYQQTPGQGLQFLFEYFSETQRNKGNFPGRFSGRQFSNSRSEMNVSTLELGDSALYLCASSFSKQETQYFGPGTRLLVL.

The chain is built from TRBV7-9 and TRBJ2-2; TRBD1 is a possible D gene (6 bases). V dropped 5 bases and J dropped 6 bases, with 19 bases sitting between them. Looked up from germline, CDR1 is SEHNR and CDR2 is FQNEAQ (reference sequence). The length of the CDR3 is 16 residues. The CDR3 DNA reads TGTGCCAGCAGCCAAAAACCTTGGACAGATTCCGGGGAGCTGTTTTTT. This codes for CASSQKPWTDSGELFF.

The chain recombines TRBV10-3 with TRBJ2-7; 8 bases map to TRBD1. The CDR3 is 15 residues long. Per the germline V gene, CDR1 is ENHRY and CDR2 is SYGVKD. J was trimmed by 0 bases and V by 5 bases; bases with no gene match: 6. The DNA of the CDR3 is TGTGCCATCAGTTTTGGACAGGGCAGCTCCTACGAGCAGTACTTC. It translates to CAISFGQGSSYEQYF.

This chain links TRBV19 with TRBJ2-1; 12 nucleotides align to TRBD2. The length of the CDR3 is 15 residues. CDR1 LNHDA and CDR2 SQIVND come from the germline V gene (reference sequence). V was clipped by 7 bases and J by 3 bases; unmatched bases: 4. The CDR3 here is CASNLAGGLYNEQFF. CDR3 DNA: TGTGCCAGTAATCTAGCGGGGGGGCTCTACAATGAGCAGTTCTTC.

The chain combines TRBV5-1 with TRBJ1-2; D is perhaps TRBD1 (6 bases). The CDR3 runs 15 residues. V was clipped by 1 base and J by 0 bases, with 10 bases between them. Germline CDR1 reads SGHRS; CDR2 reads YFSETQ. The CDR3 region has the DNA TGCGCCAGCAGCTTGAACAGGGCTACTAACTATGGCTACACCTTC. It specifies CASSLNRATNYGYTF.